This T cell receptor beta chain was recorded in a study of T cell changes during pregnancy in multiple sclerosis (dated by TCRdb to about 2019). Regarding the research as a whole: Changes in the T cell repertoire over the course of pregnancy were examined in this study in women with multiple sclerosis.

Concerning this clone: What antigen it recognizes has not been identified. No much larger clonotype is one base removed from it; base qualities were not supplied.

From the germline V gene, CDR1 is SGHRS and CDR2 is YFSETQ. Trimming takes 4 bases off V and 2 bases off J; junction bases not matched to a gene: 6. The CDR3, from cysteine to phenylalanine, totals 17 residues. The retained sequence is limited to the CDR3, 51 bases, with the frame set at the first base. The method behind the library was the immunoSEQ multiplex PCR assay. TCRdb retrieved this table from immuneACCESS and kept in-frame rearrangements only. Not all clones are present; in checked studies, unresolved V genes account for under half, and no reason is known for the remainder. For this sample there are 90,000 to 100,000 clones; 85% to 95% appear just once. Of the sample, 3.5% to 4.5% falls within the top ten clones.

Sequencing used peripheral blood, obtained in the first trimester of pregnancy. The clonotype originates from a female donor with multiple sclerosis, enrolled in a pregnancy study. The V and J segments used are TRBV5-1 and TRBJ2-3, and 14 junction bases match TRBD2. CDR3 loop: CASSKGTSGGITDTQYF. Here is the DNA: TGCGCCAGCAGCAAAGGGACTAGCGGGGGCATCACAGATACGCAGTATTTT.